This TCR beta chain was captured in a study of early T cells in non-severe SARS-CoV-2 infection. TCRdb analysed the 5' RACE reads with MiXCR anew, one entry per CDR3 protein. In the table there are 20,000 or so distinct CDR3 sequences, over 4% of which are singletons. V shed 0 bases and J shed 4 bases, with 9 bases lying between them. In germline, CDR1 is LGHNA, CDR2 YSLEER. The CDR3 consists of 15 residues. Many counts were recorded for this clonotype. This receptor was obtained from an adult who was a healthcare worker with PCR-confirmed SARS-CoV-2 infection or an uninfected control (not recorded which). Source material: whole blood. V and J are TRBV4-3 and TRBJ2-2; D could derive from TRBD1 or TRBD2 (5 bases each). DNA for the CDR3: TGCGCCAGCAGCCAAGATGTTGGGGGCACCGGGGAGCTGTTTTTT. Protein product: CASSQDVGGTGELFF.